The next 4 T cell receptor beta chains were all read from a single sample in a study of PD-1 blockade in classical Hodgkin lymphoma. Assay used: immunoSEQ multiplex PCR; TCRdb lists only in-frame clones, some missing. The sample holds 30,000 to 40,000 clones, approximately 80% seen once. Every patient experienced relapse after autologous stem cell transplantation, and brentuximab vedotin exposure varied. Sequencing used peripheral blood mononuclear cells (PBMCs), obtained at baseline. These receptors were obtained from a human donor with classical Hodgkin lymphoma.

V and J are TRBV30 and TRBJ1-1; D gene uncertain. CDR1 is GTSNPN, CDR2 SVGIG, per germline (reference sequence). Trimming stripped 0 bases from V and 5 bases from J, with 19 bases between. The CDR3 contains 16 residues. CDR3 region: CAWSVRTAALVTEAFF. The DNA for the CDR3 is TGTGCCTGGAGTGTAAGGACGGCCGCCCTAGTGACTGAAGCTTTCTTT.

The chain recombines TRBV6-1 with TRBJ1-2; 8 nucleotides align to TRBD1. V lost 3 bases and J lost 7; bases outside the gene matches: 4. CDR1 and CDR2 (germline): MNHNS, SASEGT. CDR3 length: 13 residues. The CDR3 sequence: CASSEDRAAGYTF. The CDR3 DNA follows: TGTGCCAGCAGTGAGGACAGGGCCGCTGGCTACACCTTC.

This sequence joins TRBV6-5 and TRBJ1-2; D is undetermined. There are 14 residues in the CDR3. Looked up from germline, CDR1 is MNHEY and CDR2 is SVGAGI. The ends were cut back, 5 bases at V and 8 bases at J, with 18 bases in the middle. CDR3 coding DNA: TGTGCCAGCAGTGAACGATTGACATCCTACGGCTACACCTTC. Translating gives CASSERLTSYGYTF.

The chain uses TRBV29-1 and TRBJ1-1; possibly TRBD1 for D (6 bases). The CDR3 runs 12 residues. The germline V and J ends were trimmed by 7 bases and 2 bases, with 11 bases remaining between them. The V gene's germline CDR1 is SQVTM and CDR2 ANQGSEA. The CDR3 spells CSARTANTEAFF. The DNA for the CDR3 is TGCAGCGCACGGACAGCTAACACTGAAGCTTTCTTT.